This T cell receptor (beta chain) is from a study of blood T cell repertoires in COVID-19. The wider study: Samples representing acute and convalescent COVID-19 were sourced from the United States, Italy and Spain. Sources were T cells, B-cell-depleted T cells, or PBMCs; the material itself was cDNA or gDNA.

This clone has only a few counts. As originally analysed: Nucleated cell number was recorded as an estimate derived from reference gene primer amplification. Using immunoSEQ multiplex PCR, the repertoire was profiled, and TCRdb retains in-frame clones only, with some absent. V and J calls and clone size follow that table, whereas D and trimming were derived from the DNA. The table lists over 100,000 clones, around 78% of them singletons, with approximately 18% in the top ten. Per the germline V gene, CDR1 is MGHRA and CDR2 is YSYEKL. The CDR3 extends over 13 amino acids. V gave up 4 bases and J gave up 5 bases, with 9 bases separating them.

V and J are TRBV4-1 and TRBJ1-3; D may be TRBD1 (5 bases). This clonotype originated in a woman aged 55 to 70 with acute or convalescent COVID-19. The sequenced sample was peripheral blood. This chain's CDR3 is CASSREGRNTIYF. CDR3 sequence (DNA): TGCGCCAGCAGCCGGGAGGGGAGAAACACCATATATTTT.